The 2 T cell receptor beta chains reported below all come from one sample, sequenced in a study of blood T cell repertoires in COVID-19. Only in-frame clones appear in the TCRdb table, and some are missing; sequencing was by immunoSEQ multiplex PCR. The sample lists about 71,000 clones, around 80% occurring once. The sequenced sample was peripheral blood. Source of these receptors: a woman aged 80 or older with acute or convalescent COVID-19.

The CDR3 loop reads CASSQGGLYSYEQYF. DNA of the CDR3: TGTGCCAGCAGCCAAGGGGGACTATACTCCTACGAGCAGTACTTC. The V and J genes are TRBV3-1 (or the pseudogene TRBV3-2) and TRBJ2-7, with TRBD2 matching 7 bases. Germline assignment: CDR1 LGHDT and CDR2 YNNKEL (reference sequence). CDR3 length: 15 residues. Trimming cost V 1 base and J 0 bases; bases outside gene matches: 3.

CDR3 nucleotides: TGTGCCAGCAGCCAAGAGCTAGCGGGAGGTATAGATACGCAGTATTTT. Its translation is CASSQELAGGIDTQYF. V gene TRBV3-1 (or the pseudogene TRBV3-2) combines with J gene TRBJ2-3, with 11 positions matching TRBD2. Germline CDR1 and CDR2: LGHDT and YNNKEL (reference sequence). The CDR3 loop spans 16 amino acids. J gave up 5 bases and V 0 bases, and 4 bases lay outside the gene matches.